This T cell receptor beta chain is drawn from a study of blood T cell repertoires in COVID-19. Study-level background: Acute-phase and convalescent COVID-19 samples originated in the United States, Italy and Spain. Sources were T cells, B-cell-depleted T cells, or PBMCs; the material itself was cDNA or gDNA.

After removal of 6 bases from V and 6 bases from J, the junction contained 15 bases not matched to a gene. CDR1 and CDR2 from the germline V gene are LGHDT and YNNKEL (reference sequence). The CDR3 has 16 amino acids. In the original analysis: Reference gene primer amplification gave nucleated cell count estimates. The table came from immunoSEQ multiplex PCR; TCRdb's copy has only in-frame clones and leaves some out. That table gives V, J and clone size, and the DNA gave D and trimming. The sample consists of about 100,000 clones, about nine tenths of them appearing once. The sequence derives from a human donor in a cohort sampled during active COVID-19. The gene calls are TRBV3-1 (or the pseudogene TRBV3-2) and TRBJ2-5, with 8 positions matching TRBD2. The sequenced sample consisted of peripheral blood. The CDR3 DNA is TGTGCCAGCAGTCGCTTAGCGCGGGAGGTGACGAAGACCCAGTACTTC. Translation: CASSRLAREVTKTQYF.